This T cell receptor beta chain is from a study of blood T cell repertoires in COVID-19. Study information: Nucleic acid was either cDNA or gDNA, and it came from T cells, B-cell-depleted T cells, or PBMCs.

Seattle patients were enrolled while actively infected and followed longitudinally. Authors' data handling: For nucleated cells, counts were estimated from reference gene primer amplification. The table came from immunoSEQ multiplex PCR; TCRdb's copy has only in-frame clones and leaves some out. V and J calls and clone size come straight from that table; D and trimming were deduced from the DNA. This table has approximately 280,000 clones, 80% to 95% appearing once. CDR1 and CDR2 (germline): SGHVS, FQNEAQ. Trimming left V 0 bases short and J 4 bases short, with 12 bases between. The CDR3 contains 15 residues.

The chain has TRBV7-8 and TRBJ1-1; D might be TRBD1 (6 bases). Sequencing used peripheral blood. The clonotype comes from a woman aged 25 to 39 with COVID-19, enrolled during active disease. In DNA, the CDR3 is TGTGCCAGCAGCTTAGCGGTCAGGGGTACCACTGAAGCTTTCTTT. Its protein is CASSLAVRGTTEAFF.